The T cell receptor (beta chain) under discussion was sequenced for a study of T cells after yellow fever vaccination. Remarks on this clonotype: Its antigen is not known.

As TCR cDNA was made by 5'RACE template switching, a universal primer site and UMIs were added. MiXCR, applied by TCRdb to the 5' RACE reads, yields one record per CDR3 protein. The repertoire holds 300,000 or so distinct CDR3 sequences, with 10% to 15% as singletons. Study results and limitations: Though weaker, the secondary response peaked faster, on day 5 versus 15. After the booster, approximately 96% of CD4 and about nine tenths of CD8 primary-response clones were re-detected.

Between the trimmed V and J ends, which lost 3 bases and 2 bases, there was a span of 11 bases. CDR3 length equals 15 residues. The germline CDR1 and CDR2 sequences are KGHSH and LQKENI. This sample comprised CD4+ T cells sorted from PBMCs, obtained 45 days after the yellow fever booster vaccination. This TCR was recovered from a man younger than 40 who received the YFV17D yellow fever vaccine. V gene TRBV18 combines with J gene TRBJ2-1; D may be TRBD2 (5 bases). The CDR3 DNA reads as TGTGCCAGCTCACCCGCGGAGGCAACCTACAATGAGCAGTTCTTC. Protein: CASSPAEATYNEQFF. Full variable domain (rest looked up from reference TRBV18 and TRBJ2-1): NAGVMQNPRHLVRRRGQEARLRCSPMKGHSHVYWYRQLPEEGLKFMVYLQKENIIDESGMPKERFSAEFPKEGPSILRIQQVVRGDSAAYFCASSPAEATYNEQFFGPGTRLTVL.